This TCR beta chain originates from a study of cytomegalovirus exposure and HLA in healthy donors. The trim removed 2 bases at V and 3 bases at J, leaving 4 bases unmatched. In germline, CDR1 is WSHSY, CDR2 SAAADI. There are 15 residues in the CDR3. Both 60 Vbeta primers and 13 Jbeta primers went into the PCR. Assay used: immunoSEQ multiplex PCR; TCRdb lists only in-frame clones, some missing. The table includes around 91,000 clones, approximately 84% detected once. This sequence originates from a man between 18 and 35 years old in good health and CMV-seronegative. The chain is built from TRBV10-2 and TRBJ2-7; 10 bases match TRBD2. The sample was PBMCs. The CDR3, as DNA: TGCGCCAGCAGTGAGGCACTAGCGGGATTCTACGAGCAGTACTTC. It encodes CASSEALAGFYEQYF.